Here is one T cell receptor (beta chain) with its context. Assay: immunoSEQ multiplex PCR; the TCRdb copy retains only in-frame clones and omits some. Among around 120,000 clones listed, around nine tenths were seen once. This specimen comes from a study of control samples from healthy donors and cancer patients. CDR1 and CDR2 (germline): SQVTM, ANQGSEA. There are 14 residues in the CDR3. V was trimmed by 4 bases and J by 5 bases, leaving 15 bases between them. The TCR was taken from a middle-aged man in good health. The chain couples TRBV29-1 to TRBJ2-4; D uncertain. The sequenced sample consisted of blood. CDR3 protein: CSVAPSVPQNIQYF. As DNA, the CDR3 is TGCAGCGTTGCCCCAAGCGTACCCCAAAACATTCAGTACTTC.